This T cell receptor (beta chain) derives from a study of T cells in Graves' hyperthyroidism and ophthalmopathy. Hyperthyroidism was newly diagnosed in patients aged 18 to 65 (duration under 2 months). Study observations and caveats: Ophthalmopathy got predicted by the model a median around 6.6 months before its onset.

Germline assignment: CDR1 SNHLY and CDR2 FYNNEI. CDR3 size: 13 residues. With 5 bases removed from V and 11 bases from J, the gap between germline ends came to 15 bases. The source material, RNA transcripts, was used to amplify TCR beta CDR3 regions. In the first-round RT-PCR of the TCR CDR3, the HTBI primer set was used. TCRdb analysed the multiplex PCR reads with MiXCR anew, one entry per CDR3 protein. The sample has under 350,000 distinct CDR3 sequences, 21% seen once. Ten or more counts support this clonotype. Its antigen is unknown. Sequencing input: blood. V is TRBV2 and J is TRBJ1-4; D is perhaps TRBD1 (5 bases). The origin of this receptor is a woman aged 50 to 60 with Graves' hyperthyroidism. The CDR3 sequence: CASSRTVPGKLFF. CDR3 DNA sequence: TGTGCCAGCAGTCGGACGGTCCCAGGGAAACTGTTTTTT.